These 25 T cell receptor beta chains were sequenced from one sample in a study of shared clonotypes between healthy human individuals. TCRdb's table, derived via immunoSEQ multiplex PCR, lists solely in-frame clones and lacks some. The sample shows about 180,000 clones, roughly 93% of them seen only once. The sample taken for sequencing was naive CD4+ T cells sorted from blood. Subset specified: CD45RA+ positively selected. The receptors derive from a woman aged 25 to 45 in good health.

This clone was seen once. The chain couples TRBV5-4 to TRBJ1-4; D is perhaps TRBD1 (5 bases). CDR1 SGHNT and CDR2 YYREEE come from the germline V gene (reference sequence). Trimming removed 4 bases at V and 0 bases at J, with 16 bases between. The CDR3 extends over 17 amino acids. The CDR3, as DNA: TGTGCCAGCAGCCTCGGGACGGACTTAACAACTAATGAAAAACTGTTTTTT. Translating gives CASSLGTDLTTNEKLFF.

The chain uses TRBV6-5 and TRBJ1-1, with a tentative D call TRBD1 (5 bases). Trimming removed 0 bases at V and 0 bases at J, with 11 bases between. This CDR3 region has 16 residues. From germline, CDR1 is MNHEY and CDR2 SVGAGI. The chain's CDR3 is CASSYSRGIMNTEAFF. CDR3 sequence (DNA): TGTGCCAGCAGTTACTCGAGGGGAATCATGAACACTGAAGCTTTCTTT.

This chain joins TRBV18 and TRBJ2-5; no definite D call. There are 12 residues in the CDR3. Looked up from germline, CDR1 is KGHSH and CDR2 is LQKENI. With 1 base removed from V and 3 bases from J, the gap between germline ends came to 3 bases. CDR3 nucleotide sequence: TGTGCCAGCTCACCACAGGAAGAGACCCAGTACTTC. Translating gives CASSPQEETQYF.

This chain joins TRBV10-3 and TRBJ1-5; D perhaps matches TRBD1 (5 bases). The germline V gene has CDR1 ENHRY and CDR2 SYGVKD. The CDR3 has 15 residues. Trimming removed 6 bases at V and 0 bases at J, with 12 bases between. Here the CDR3 DNA reads TGTGCCATCAGCGACAGTACCAATAGCAATCAGCCCCAGCATTTT. Protein: CAISDSTNSNQPQHF.

The rearrangement links TRBV4-1 to TRBJ2-5; 7 nucleotides match TRBD2. With the DNA end fitting TRBJ2-7 better, the J assignment may be wrong. The CDR3 is 16 residues long. From germline, CDR1 is MGHRA and CDR2 YSYEKL. The CDR3 loop reads CASSQVGGTGSYEQYF. The CDR3 bases are TGCGCCAGCAGCCAAGTGGGGGGGACGGGCTCCTACGAGCAGTACTTC.

This rearrangement joins TRBV28 to TRBJ2-3, with 15 nucleotides matching TRBD2. Germline trimming cut 5 bases from V and 3 bases from J; bases unmatched to any gene: 9. Germline assignment: CDR1 MDHEN and CDR2 SYDVKM. The CDR3 contains 18 residues. The CDR3 DNA follows: TGTGCCAGCAGTACGAGTGGGACTAGCGGGAGGAGAACAGATACGCAGTATTTT. It encodes CASSTSGTSGRRTDTQYF.

J is TRBJ2-7 and V is TRBV5-1; the D is unclear. Trimming left V 0 bases short and J 4 bases short, with 17 bases between. The CDR3 runs to 16 residues. The germline V gene encodes CDR1 SGHRS and CDR2 YFSETQ. CDR3 in amino acids: CASSLDFVWRPYEQYF. The DNA of the CDR3 is TGCGCCAGCAGCTTGGACTTCGTATGGCGGCCTTACGAGCAGTACTTC.

V usage is TRBV6-4 and J usage is TRBJ2-3; D possibly uses TRBD1 or TRBD2 (5 bases each). V was trimmed by 0 bases and J by 3 bases, leaving 7 bases between them. This CDR3 has 14 amino acids. Germline V lookup: CDR1 MRHNA, CDR2 SNTAGT. As DNA, the CDR3 is TGTGCCAGCAGTGACTCCGAGGGGACAGATACGCAGTATTTT. Amino acid sequence: CASSDSEGTDTQYF.

V gene TRBV2 combines with J gene TRBJ2-4, with 7 bases identical to TRBD2. CDR3 size: 16 residues. V was clipped by 8 bases and J by 0 bases; unmatched bases: 10. The germline V gene encodes CDR1 SNHLY and CDR2 FYNNEI. DNA for the CDR3: TGTGCCAGCCGGAGCGGGACCTTTCTAGCCAAAAACATTCAGTACTTC. Protein: CASRSGTFLAKNIQYF.

A remark on this clone: The same CDR3 arises from other DNA sequences in this sample as well. The rearrangement uses TRBV4-1 and TRBJ2-7; 9 bases match TRBD1. J gave up 4 bases and V 3 bases, and 4 bases lay outside the gene matches. CDR1 is MGHRA, CDR2 YSYEKL, per germline. The CDR3 is 14 amino acids. CDR3 amino acids: CASSQPGQGYEQYF. CDR3 nucleotide sequence: TGCGCCAGCAGCCAGCCGGGACAGGGTTACGAGCAGTACTTC.

The chain has TRBV28 and TRBJ2-7; 7 bases are a match to TRBD2. Germline-derived CDR1 and CDR2 are MDHEN and SYDVKM. V lost 5 bases to trimming and J lost 3 bases; unmatched junction nucleotides: 13. This CDR3 comprises 16 residues. DNA for the CDR3: TGTGCCAGCAGTCTCCCGGGGAGGGGTAAGTTCTACGAGCAGTACTTC. It codes for CASSLPGRGKFYEQYF.

The chain links TRBV2 to TRBJ1-1; D is unclear. Per germline, CDR1 SNHLY and CDR2 FYNNEI. The length of the CDR3 is 13 residues. V lost 2 bases and J lost 3, with 7 bases in between. The CDR3 DNA is TGTGCCAGCAGTGAAATACCTTACACTGAAGCTTTCTTT. It specifies CASSEIPYTEAFF.

The V gene is TRBV27, the J gene TRBJ1-5, with 8 bases fitting TRBD1. The V gene end was trimmed by 0 bases and the J gene end by 0 bases; junction bases not matched to a gene: 7. CDR1 is MNHEY and CDR2 is SMNVEV in the germline V gene (reference sequence). This CDR3 has 18 amino acids. The CDR3 loop reads CASSLSGGQDNSNQPQHF. DNA of the CDR3: TGTGCCAGCAGTTTATCGGGGGGACAGGACAATAGCAATCAGCCCCAGCATTTT.

This chain joins TRBV5-1 and TRBJ2-5, with D perhaps matching TRBD1 or TRBD2 (5 bases each). Germline lookup yields CDR1 SGHRS and CDR2 YFSETQ. CDR3 length equals 14 residues. Trimming removed 0 bases from V and 3 bases from J, with 9 bases in between. The CDR3 nucleotides read TGCGCCAGCAGCTTGGGGGACGGGGAAGAGACCCAGTACTTC. Its protein product is CASSLGDGEETQYF.

The chain uses TRBV27 and TRBJ2-1; TRBD1 might be the D (5 bases). The CDR3 is made up of 15 amino acids. The V gene lost 1 base and the J gene lost 9 bases, with 16 bases spanning the gap. CDR1 is MNHEY and CDR2 is SMNVEV in the germline V gene (reference sequence). The CDR3 DNA reads as TGTGCCAGCAGTTTATTTTATGGCAGGGATCGTGAGCAGTTCTTC. It yields the protein CASSLFYGRDREQFF.

The chain is built from TRBV19 and TRBJ2-7; the match to TRBD2 covers 9 bases. The V segment lost 7 bases and the J segment 6 bases; nucleotides outside the gene matches: 4. This CDR3 comprises 12 residues. Germline V gene sequence: CDR1 LNHDA, CDR2 SQIVND (reference sequence). CDR3 in amino acids: CASTGLATEQYF. The CDR3 DNA reads as TGTGCCAGTACAGGACTAGCGACCGAGCAGTACTTC.

This chain connects TRBV28 to TRBJ2-3; 13 bases align to TRBD2. V was clipped by 4 bases and J by 4 bases; unmatched bases: 2. Germline assignment: CDR1 MDHEN and CDR2 SYDVKM. This CDR3 has 15 amino acids. Here the CDR3 reads CASSYGLAGADTQYF. The CDR3 DNA is TGTGCCAGCAGTTACGGACTAGCGGGAGCAGATACGCAGTATTTT.

The chain couples TRBV2 to TRBJ2-7; D remains ambiguous. CDR1 SNHLY and CDR2 FYNNEI come from the germline V gene. V shed 6 bases and J shed 7 bases, with 16 bases lying between them. The CDR3 runs 13 residues. The CDR3 reads CASSLGRSGEQYF. The CDR3 bases are TGTGCCAGCAGCTTAGGCAGGAGTGGGGAGCAGTACTTC.

This chain connects TRBV29-1 to TRBJ2-5, with 9 bases identical to TRBD2. Germline V CDR1 and CDR2: SQVTM, ANQGSEA. The CDR3 covers 13 residues. The ends lost 4 bases at V and 2 bases at J; junction bases unmatched: 2. CDR3 protein: CSVGLAGQETQYF. Here the CDR3 DNA reads TGCAGCGTTGGCCTAGCGGGGCAAGAGACCCAGTACTTC.

The V call is TRBV5-1, the J call TRBJ2-4; the D is unclear. The V gene lost 4 bases and the J gene lost 6 bases, with 8 bases spanning the gap. The germline V gene encodes CDR1 SGHRS and CDR2 YFSETQ. This CDR3 has 12 residues. CDR3 sequence (DNA): TGCGCCAGCAGCCCGGTGGGAAACATTCAGTACTTC. Amino acid sequence: CASSPVGNIQYF.

The rearrangement joins TRBV7-2 to TRBJ1-5; D is possibly TRBD1 (5 bases). Germline CDR1 and CDR2: SGHTA and FQGNSA. The CDR3 runs to 13 residues. The ends were cut back, 1 base at V and 6 bases at J, with 7 bases in the middle. The CDR3 reads CASSLGGSQPQHF. DNA for the CDR3: TGTGCCAGCAGCTTAGGGGGGTCTCAGCCCCAGCATTTT.

The chain couples TRBV11-2 to TRBJ2-7, with D possibly TRBD1 on 5 matching bases. Looked up from germline, CDR1 is SGHAT and CDR2 is FQNNGV. The germline V and J ends were trimmed by 3 bases and 0 bases, with 15 bases remaining between them. CDR3 length equals 16 residues. CDR3 region: CASSFGLYRSSYEQYF. In DNA, the CDR3 is TGTGCCAGCAGCTTCGGGCTATACAGGAGCTCCTACGAGCAGTACTTC.

This chain joins TRBV28 and TRBJ2-7; the D is unclear. The V and J ends lost 6 bases and 4 bases respectively, with 19 bases between them. CDR3 length: 15 residues. Germline values: CDR1 MDHEN, CDR2 SYDVKM. The CDR3 bases are TGTGCCAGCAGCTCGCGTTGGGCAGAATCATACGAGCAGTACTTC. Its protein is CASSSRWAESYEQYF.

This CDR3 reads CASSRQDTDTQYF. Here the CDR3 DNA reads TGTGCCAGCAGCCGACAGGATACAGATACGCAGTATTTT. V is TRBV11-3 and J is TRBJ2-3; TRBD1 is a possible D gene (6 bases). There are 13 residues in the CDR3. Trimming left V 5 bases short and J 3 bases short, with 9 bases between. The V gene's germline CDR1 is SGHNT and CDR2 YENEEA.

V usage is TRBV7-9 and J usage is TRBJ2-5; possibly TRBD2 for D (6 bases). The J call may be incorrect, as the DNA end agrees better with TRBJ2-7. This CDR3 comprises 17 residues. Germline CDR1 reads SEHNR; CDR2 reads FQNEAQ (reference sequence). CDR3 DNA sequence: TGTGCCAGCAGCCCGGACGGGACGCCTGGGGGGTCCTACGAGCAGTACTTC. Translated, it gives CASSPDGTPGGSYEQYF.